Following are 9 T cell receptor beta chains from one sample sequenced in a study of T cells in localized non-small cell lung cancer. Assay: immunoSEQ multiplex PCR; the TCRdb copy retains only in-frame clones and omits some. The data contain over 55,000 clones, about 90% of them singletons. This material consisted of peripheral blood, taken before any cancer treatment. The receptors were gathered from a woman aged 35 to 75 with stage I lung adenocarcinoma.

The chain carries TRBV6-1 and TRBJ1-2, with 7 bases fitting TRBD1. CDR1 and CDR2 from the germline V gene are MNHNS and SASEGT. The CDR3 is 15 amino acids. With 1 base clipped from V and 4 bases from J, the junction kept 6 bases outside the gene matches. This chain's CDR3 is CASSEGDSRAYGYTF. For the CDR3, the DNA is TGTGCCAGCAGTGAAGGGGACAGTAGGGCCTATGGCTACACCTTC.

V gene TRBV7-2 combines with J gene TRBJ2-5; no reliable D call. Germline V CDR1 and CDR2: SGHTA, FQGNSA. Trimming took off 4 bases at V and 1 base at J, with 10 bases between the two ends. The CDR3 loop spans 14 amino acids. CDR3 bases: TGTGCCAGCAGCTCCCTACAAATCCAAGAGACCCAGTACTTC. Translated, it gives CASSSLQIQETQYF.

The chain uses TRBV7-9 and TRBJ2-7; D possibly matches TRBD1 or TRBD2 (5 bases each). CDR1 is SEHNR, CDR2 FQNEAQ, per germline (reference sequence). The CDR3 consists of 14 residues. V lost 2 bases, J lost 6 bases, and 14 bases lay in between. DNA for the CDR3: TGTGCCAGCAGCTTAATGGGACCTGGGGGCGAGCAGTACTTC. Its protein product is CASSLMGPGGEQYF.

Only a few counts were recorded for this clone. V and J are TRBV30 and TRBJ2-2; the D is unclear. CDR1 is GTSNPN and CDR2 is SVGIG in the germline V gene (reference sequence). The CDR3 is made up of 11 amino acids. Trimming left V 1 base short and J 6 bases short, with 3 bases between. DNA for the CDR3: TGTGCCTGGAGTGCATCCGGGGAGCTGTTTTTT. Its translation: CAWSASGELFF.

The CDR3 DNA reads TGTGCCAGCAGCTTGAGGGAAGAGACCCAGTACTTC. Its translation is CASSLREETQYF. The chain combines TRBV11-2 with TRBJ2-5; a weak D match, TRBD2 (5 bases). The CDR3 contains 12 residues. V lost 3 bases and J 3 bases, leaving 5 bases between the germline ends. Germline-derived CDR1 and CDR2 are SGHAT and FQNNGV.

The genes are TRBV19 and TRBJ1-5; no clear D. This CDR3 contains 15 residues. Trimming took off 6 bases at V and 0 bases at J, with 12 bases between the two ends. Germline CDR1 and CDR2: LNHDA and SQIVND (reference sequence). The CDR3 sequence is CASRRTDNSNQPQHF. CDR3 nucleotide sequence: TGTGCCAGTAGGCGGACGGATAATAGCAATCAGCCCCAGCATTTT. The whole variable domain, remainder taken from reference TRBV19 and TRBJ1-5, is DGGITQSPKYLFRKEGQNVTLSCEQNLNHDAMYWYRQDPGQGLRLIYYSQIVNDFQKGDIAEGYSVSREKKESFPLTVTSAQKNPTAFYLCASRRTDNSNQPQHFGDGTRLSIL.

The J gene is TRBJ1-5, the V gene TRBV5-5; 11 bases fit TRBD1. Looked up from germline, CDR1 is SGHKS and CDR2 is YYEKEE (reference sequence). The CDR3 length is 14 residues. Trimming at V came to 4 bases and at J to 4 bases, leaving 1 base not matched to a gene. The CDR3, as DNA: TGTGCCAGCAGCGGGACAGGGGGGAATCAGCCCCAGCATTTT. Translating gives CASSGTGGNQPQHF.

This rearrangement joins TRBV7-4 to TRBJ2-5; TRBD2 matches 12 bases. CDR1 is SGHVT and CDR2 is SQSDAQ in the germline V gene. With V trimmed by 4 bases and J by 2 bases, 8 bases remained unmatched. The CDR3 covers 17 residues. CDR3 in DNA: TGTGCCAGCAGCTCCCTTTTCGGGACTAGCGGGCAAGAGACCCAGTACTTC. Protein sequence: CASSSLFGTSGQETQYF.

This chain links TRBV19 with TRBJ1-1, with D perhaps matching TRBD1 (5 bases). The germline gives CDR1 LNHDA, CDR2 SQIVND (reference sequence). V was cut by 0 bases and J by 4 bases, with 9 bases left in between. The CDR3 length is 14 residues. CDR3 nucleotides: TGTGCCAGTAGTATAGACAGGGTGAGCACTGAAGCTTTCTTT. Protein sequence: CASSIDRVSTEAFF.